This entry describes one T cell receptor (beta chain). What it binds is unknown. Of the isolated RNA, all was reverse transcribed, and so the sequenced material was expressed TCRB transcripts. Clones were read by immunoSEQ multiplex PCR, and TCRdb kept only the in-frame ones, dropping some. Of under 500,000 clones in the sample, approximately 30% were seen once. The sample comes from a study of beta chain features in type 1 diabetes. Across the study: Sorted cells examined across all samples numbered about 110,000,000.

Germline-derived CDR1 and CDR2 are MDHEN and SYDVKM. Trimming left V 5 bases short and J 9 bases short, with 17 bases between. The CDR3 extends over 14 amino acids. Study outcomes and limitations: TCRB repertoires of naive, central memory and Treg cells appeared more similar among patients than among healthy donors. Patients and controls would share equally any PCR tilt toward shorter templates.

The clonotype originates from a man between 18 and 35 years old in good health. Sequencing was done on a sample of naive CD4+ T cells from blood. The chain employs TRBV28 and TRBJ2-4; D unclear. The DNA for the CDR3 is TGTGCCAGCAGTCAAGTGGCAGAAAGAAGCATTCAGTACTTC. Translating gives CASSQVAERSIQYF.